The rows below give T cell receptor beta chains drawn from one sample of a study of blood T cells in healthy people across ages. TCRdb itself ran the 5' RACE reads through MiXCR, one entry per CDR3 protein. This sample has fewer than 2,000,000 distinct CDR3 sequences, with approximately 39% found just once. Sample: blood. All receptors come from a human donor in good health. The conserved cysteine and the conserved F or W are not part of the CDR3 here. Clone size appears in some rows only: once, few, many, or a class for an expanded clone.

j_call	v_call	clone_size	cdr3_aa
TRBJ1-4	TRBV7-6	-	ASSSRQGSGEKLF
TRBJ1-1	TRBV6-5	-	ASSRLGHSFEAF
TRBJ2-5	TRBV15	-	ATSNGPVQETQY
TRBJ2-3	TRBV10-3	-	ATQQGTDTQY
TRBJ1-6	TRBV4-3	-	ASSQDRAGTEYNSPLH
TRBJ2-1	TRBV5-1	-	AGSLVPGGGANYEQF
TRBJ1-2	TRBV20-1	-	SAKGAQEVESYT
TRBJ2-3	TRBV12-3/TRBV12-4	few	ASSSAGGGMEDTQY
TRBJ1-6	TRBV7-8	-	ASSLVSGASSYNSPLH
TRBJ2-1	TRBV24-1	-	ATSDPRTSGESYNEQF
TRBJ2-7	TRBV10-3	-	AARVDREYLGEQY
TRBJ2-1	TRBV5-1	few	ASSFGQGDSEQF
TRBJ2-1	TRBV20-1	few	SARHRDYGSDEQF
TRBJ2-3	TRBV24-1	-	ATSWTYTDTQY
TRBJ2-4	TRBV20-1	few	SARDPLLGVQY
TRBJ2-3	TRBV7-2	-	ASSLGAGQGRADTQY
TRBJ1-5	TRBV6-1	-	ASSSGGPNQPQH
TRBJ2-1	TRBV7-9	-	ASQLTVSGAISNEQF
TRBJ1-2	TRBV29-1	-	SVVPLAINYGYT